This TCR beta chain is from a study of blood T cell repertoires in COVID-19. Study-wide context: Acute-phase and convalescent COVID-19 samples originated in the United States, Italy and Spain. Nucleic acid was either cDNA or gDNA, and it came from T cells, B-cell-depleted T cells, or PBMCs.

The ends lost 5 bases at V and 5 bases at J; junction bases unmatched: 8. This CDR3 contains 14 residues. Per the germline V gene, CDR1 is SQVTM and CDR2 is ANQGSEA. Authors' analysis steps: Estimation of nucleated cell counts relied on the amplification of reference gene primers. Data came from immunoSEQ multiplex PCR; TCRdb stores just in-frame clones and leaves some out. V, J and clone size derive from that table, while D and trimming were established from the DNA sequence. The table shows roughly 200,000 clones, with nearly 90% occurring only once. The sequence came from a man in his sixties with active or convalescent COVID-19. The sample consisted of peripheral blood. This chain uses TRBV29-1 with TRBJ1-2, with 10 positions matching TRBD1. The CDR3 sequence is CSVTPGQGIYGYTF. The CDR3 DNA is TGCAGCGTTACCCCGGGACAGGGGATATATGGCTACACCTTC.